This T cell receptor (beta chain) was recovered during a study of blood T cell repertoires in COVID-19. Study-wide background: Sources were T cells, B-cell-depleted T cells, or PBMCs; the material itself was cDNA or gDNA.

Repertoires were generated with immunoSEQ multiplex PCR, while TCRdb's copy carries only in-frame clones and drops some. The sample yields under 150,000 clones, roughly 80% seen once. V shed 5 bases and J shed 6 bases, with 18 bases lying between them. The CDR3 runs 15 residues. Germline-derived CDR1 and CDR2 are SGHTA and FQGNSA. Sequencing used peripheral blood. This rearrangement joins TRBV7-2 to TRBJ2-3; TRBD2 might be the D (5 bases). This receptor was identified in a woman aged 45 to 65 with active or convalescent COVID-19. The CDR3 here is CASSLQSEEVDTQYF. The CDR3 DNA follows: TGTGCCAGCAGCCTCCAATCCGAGGAGGTGGATACGCAGTATTTT.